This T cell receptor beta chain is drawn from a study of blood T cell repertoires in COVID-19. Across the whole study: The United States, Italy and Spain were the sources of the acute and convalescent COVID-19 samples.

This CDR3 is 14 amino acids long. The junction had 9 bases not matched to a gene; V was cut back by 6 bases and J by 7 bases. CDR1 is MDHEN and CDR2 is SYDVKM in the germline V gene. Source study methods: Nucleated cell number was recorded as an estimate derived from reference gene primer amplification. The protocol was immunoSEQ multiplex PCR, while the TCRdb copy is restricted to in-frame clones and leaves out a portion. V and J calls and clone size are those listed in that table; D and trimming were worked out from the DNA. This sample has 60,000 to 70,000 clones; 91% occur once, and the top ten carry over 10%.

The source of this sequence is a human donor with active COVID-19. The donor label of this sample is uncertain. The J gene is TRBJ1-5, the V gene TRBV28, with 7 bases aligning to TRBD1. The material sequenced was peripheral blood. The CDR3 is CASSSAQGRQPQHF. Here the CDR3 DNA reads TGTGCCAGCAGCTCTGCACAGGGGAGACAGCCCCAGCATTTT.